Listed here is a single T cell receptor (beta chain). Its antigen is still unknown. This sample is part of a study of blood T cells in healthy people across ages. Findings of the study overall: TCR beta diversity, measured per million T cells, fell in a roughly linear way with age. Versus aged donors, long-lived donors had higher diversity and more naive CD4+ cells. The percentage of naive T cells correlated strongly with TCR beta diversity.

Each sample used at least 7 million PBMCs. The germline gives CDR1 MGHDK, CDR2 SYGVNS. V lost 4 bases, J lost 6 bases, and 18 bases lay in between. CDR3 length: 15 amino acids. Together with a sample-barcoded 5' primer, a J-beta primer mix was included in a second PCR lasting about 7 to 12 cycles. TCRdb used MiXCR to reprocess the 5' RACE reads, holding one entry per CDR3 protein. The sample yields around 750,000 distinct CDR3 sequences, 53% seen once. Sequenced sample: blood. The receptor's source is an elderly man in good health. This sequence joins TRBV25-1 and TRBJ1-1; D is possibly TRBD1 (6 bases). The DNA for the CDR3 is TGTGCCAGCAGTGCTCCAACAGGGCCGTTGGCTGAAGCTTTCTTT. This encodes CASSAPTGPLAEAFF.